A single sample gave rise to the 16 T cell receptor beta chains below, sequenced in a study of T cell responses to AZD1222 COVID-19 vaccine. Only in-frame clones appear in the TCRdb table, and some are missing; sequencing was by immunoSEQ multiplex PCR. The top ten hold over 3.5% of the sample, which has 110,000 to 150,000 clones, approximately 89% seen once. The input for sequencing was peripheral blood, taken on day 0 of AZD1222 vaccination. All receptors derive from an adult in good health.

This clone was found a few times. This chain's CDR3 is CASSQAGRTRGRSGNTIYF. For the CDR3, the DNA is TGTGCCAGCAGCCAGGCAGGAAGGACAAGGGGCCGCTCTGGAAACACCATATATTTT. V usage is TRBV4-2 and J usage is TRBJ1-3; tentatively, D is TRBD1 (5 bases). The CDR3 loop spans 19 amino acids. V was trimmed by 3 bases and J by 0 bases, leaving 21 bases between them. Per the germline V gene, CDR1 is LGHNA and CDR2 is YNFKEQ.

The genes are TRBV7-3 and TRBJ2-1; D possibly uses TRBD1 or TRBD2 (5 bases each). V lost 8 bases to trimming and J lost 6 bases, with 23 bases between them. Germline V gene data show CDR1 as SGHTA and CDR2 as FQGTGA. The CDR3 is 16 residues long. The CDR3: CASVSYLGPRPNEQFF. CDR3 bases: TGTGCCAGCGTATCATATCTGGGACCTCGGCCCAATGAGCAGTTCTTC.

This clone showed up just once. The V and J genes are TRBV28 and TRBJ2-7; D remains unclear. V was pared by 3 bases and J by 6 bases, with 9 bases between. Germline V lookup: CDR1 MDHEN, CDR2 SYDVKM. The CDR3 has 12 amino acids. CDR3 sequence (DNA): TGTGCCAGCAGTTTCGCAGTGGGCGAGCAGTACTTC. The encoded protein is CASSFAVGEQYF.

The rearrangement uses TRBV21-1 and TRBJ2-3; no check of the table's D call, TRBD1, against the DNA was made. TRBV21-1 is a pseudogene locus. The CDR3 length is 13 residues. CDR3 loop: CATPTGGTDTQYF. As DNA, the CDR3 is TGTGCCACTCCGACAGGGGGTACAGATACGCAGTATTTT.

V usage is TRBV9 and J usage is TRBJ2-5; 8 bases align to TRBD2. Germline V gives CDR1 SGDLS, CDR2 YYNGEE. V dropped 3 bases and J dropped 5; count of bases not matched to a gene: 12. This CDR3 has 16 amino acids. CDR3 amino acids: CASSASGLVVAETQYF. Here the CDR3 DNA reads TGTGCCAGCAGCGCGTCGGGACTAGTGGTCGCTGAGACCCAGTACTTC.

The chain recombines TRBV7-8 with TRBJ2-7; D remains unclear. Germline CDR1 SGHVS, CDR2 FQNEAQ. Trimming left V 2 bases short and J 7 bases short, with 9 bases between. CDR3 length: 12 residues. In DNA, the CDR3 is TGTGCCAGCAGCTTATTGTTCATAGAGCAGTACTTC. Its protein product is CASSLLFIEQYF.

Notes on this clone: A read error may account for a junction end that differs from germline. The chain recombines TRBV6-2 or TRBV6-3 with TRBJ2-1, with 13 bases lining up with TRBD2. The CDR3 spans 17 residues. The germline CDR1 and CDR2 sequences are MNHEY and SVGEGT. The CDR3 region is CASSYLKTSGGSLEQFF. CDR3 DNA sequence: TGTGCCAGCAGCTACTTAAAGACTAGCGGGGGGTCTCTTGAGCAGTTCTTC.

V is TRBV27 and J is TRBJ2-5, with TRBD2 identical over 12 bases. CDR3 length: 14 amino acids. Germline V lookup: CDR1 MNHEY, CDR2 SMNVEV (reference sequence). Trimming cost V 5 bases and J 4 bases; bases outside gene matches: 2. CDR3 amino acids: CASSMTSGRETQYF. The CDR3 region has the DNA TGTGCCAGCAGTATGACTAGCGGGAGAGAGACCCAGTACTTC.

The CDR3 DNA follows: TGTGCCAGCAGCCACCCCAGAGGGGACTTGCATTTAGAGACCCAGTACTTC. Translation: CASSHPRGDLHLETQYF. The rearrangement uses TRBV14 and TRBJ2-5; tentative D call: TRBD2 (6 bases). V lost 3 bases to trimming and J lost 4 bases, with 21 bases between them. The CDR3 runs 17 residues. Germline loops: CDR1 SGHDN, CDR2 FVKESK.

The chain uses TRBV15 and TRBJ1-2; TRBD1 matches 7 bases. The V segment lost 5 bases and the J segment 3 bases; nucleotides outside the gene matches: 12. This CDR3 region has 16 residues. Per the germline V gene, CDR1 is LNHNV and CDR2 is YYDKDF (reference sequence). The CDR3 coding sequence is TGTGCCACCAGCCCCCGACAGGGCCAGGACGACTATGGCTACACCTTC. Translation: CATSPRQGQDDYGYTF.

Only one count was recorded for this clone. The chain carries TRBV19 and TRBJ1-3; D is uncertain. Germline V CDR1 and CDR2: LNHDA, SQIVND (reference sequence). Trimming pared 7 bases from V and 9 bases from J, leaving 13 bases between. The CDR3 length is 12 residues. CDR3 amino acids: CASISREGTIYF. The CDR3 nucleotides are TGTGCCAGTATCTCCCGGGAGGGCACCATATATTTT. Filled out from reference TRBV19 and TRBJ1-3, the complete variable domain reads DGGITQSPKYLFRKEGQNVTLSCEQNLNHDAMYWYRQDPGQGLRLIYYSQIVNDFQKGDIAEGYSVSREKKESFPLTVTSAQKNPTAFYLCASISREGTIYFGEGSWLTVV.

The genes are TRBV2 and TRBJ1-2; 12 bases are a match to TRBD1. V gave up 2 bases and J gave up 3 bases; unmatched junction bases: 10. The germline gives CDR1 SNHLY, CDR2 FYNNEI. The CDR3 has 18 residues. This CDR3 is CASSEMWDRGRKDYGYTF. Written as DNA, the CDR3 is TGTGCCAGCAGTGAAATGTGGGACAGGGGGCGTAAGGACTATGGCTACACCTTC. The entire variable domain, with the rest obtained from reference TRBV2 and TRBJ1-2, is as follows: EPEVTQTPSHQVTQMGQEVILRCVPISNHLYFYWYRQILGQKVEFLVSFYNNEISEKSEIFDDQFSVERPDGSNFTLKIRSTKLEDSAMYFCASSEMWDRGRKDYGYTFGSGTRLTVV.

V is TRBV4-1 and J is TRBJ1-2, with 7 bases aligning to TRBD1. The CDR3 spans 14 residues. Per germline, CDR1 MGHRA and CDR2 YSYEKL. V shed 0 bases and J 5 bases; nucleotides not matched to a gene: 3. CDR3 in DNA: TGCGCCAGCAGCCAAGAGGAGGGGGCATATGGCTACACCTTC. It specifies CASSQEEGAYGYTF.

The rearrangement links TRBV5-6 to TRBJ1-2; D call uncertain. Germline loops: CDR1 SGHDT, CDR2 YYEEEE. This CDR3 spans 15 amino acids. The V gene lost 1 base and the J gene lost 8 bases, with 18 bases spanning the gap. The chain's CDR3 is CASSLWAQRTIGYTF. For the CDR3, the DNA is TGTGCCAGCAGCTTGTGGGCCCAACGAACGATAGGCTACACCTTC.

The chain couples TRBV12-3 or TRBV12-4 to TRBJ1-3; the D is unclear. V shed 11 bases and J shed 7 bases, with 18 bases lying between them. The CDR3 length is 13 residues. The DNA of the CDR3 is TGTGCCCTGGGTCGATTTGACTCCAACACCATATATTTT. Its protein is CALGRFDSNTIYF.

V gene TRBV6-1 combines with J gene TRBJ2-5; tentatively, D is TRBD1 (5 bases). V lost 0 bases to trimming and J lost 5 bases, with 13 bases between them. The V gene's germline CDR1 is MNHNS and CDR2 SASEGT. This CDR3 spans 15 amino acids. Here the CDR3 reads CASSEAFSRVETQYF. CDR3 sequence (DNA): TGTGCCAGCAGTGAAGCATTTAGCAGGGTGGAGACCCAGTACTTC.